This T cell receptor beta chain is from a study of cytomegalovirus exposure and HLA in healthy donors. Background on the study: Of a few hundred genotyped donors, more than 65% grouped in the Caucasian-associated ancestry cluster.

Regarding the study as a whole: A later analysis linked a missense DCLRE1C variant to TCR beta V- and J-gene trimming.

V lost 1 base to trimming and J lost 1 base, with 4 bases between them. The germline V gene has CDR1 MGHRA and CDR2 YSYEKL. There are 13 residues in the CDR3. Primers: 60 Vbeta forward and 13 Jbeta reverse. The method was immunoSEQ multiplex PCR; TCRdb's version includes in-frame clones alone and lacks a portion of them. The table shows roughly 120,000 clones, with about three quarters occurring only once. With respect to this clone: Its antigen is unknown.

Specimen: PBMCs. The chain joins TRBV4-1 to TRBJ1-1; D unclear. The TCR comes from a woman aged 40 to 50 in good health and CMV-seropositive. CDR3 sequence (DNA): TGCGCCAGCAGCCAAGGACAGAACACTGAAGCTTTCTTT. It codes for CASSQGQNTEAFF.